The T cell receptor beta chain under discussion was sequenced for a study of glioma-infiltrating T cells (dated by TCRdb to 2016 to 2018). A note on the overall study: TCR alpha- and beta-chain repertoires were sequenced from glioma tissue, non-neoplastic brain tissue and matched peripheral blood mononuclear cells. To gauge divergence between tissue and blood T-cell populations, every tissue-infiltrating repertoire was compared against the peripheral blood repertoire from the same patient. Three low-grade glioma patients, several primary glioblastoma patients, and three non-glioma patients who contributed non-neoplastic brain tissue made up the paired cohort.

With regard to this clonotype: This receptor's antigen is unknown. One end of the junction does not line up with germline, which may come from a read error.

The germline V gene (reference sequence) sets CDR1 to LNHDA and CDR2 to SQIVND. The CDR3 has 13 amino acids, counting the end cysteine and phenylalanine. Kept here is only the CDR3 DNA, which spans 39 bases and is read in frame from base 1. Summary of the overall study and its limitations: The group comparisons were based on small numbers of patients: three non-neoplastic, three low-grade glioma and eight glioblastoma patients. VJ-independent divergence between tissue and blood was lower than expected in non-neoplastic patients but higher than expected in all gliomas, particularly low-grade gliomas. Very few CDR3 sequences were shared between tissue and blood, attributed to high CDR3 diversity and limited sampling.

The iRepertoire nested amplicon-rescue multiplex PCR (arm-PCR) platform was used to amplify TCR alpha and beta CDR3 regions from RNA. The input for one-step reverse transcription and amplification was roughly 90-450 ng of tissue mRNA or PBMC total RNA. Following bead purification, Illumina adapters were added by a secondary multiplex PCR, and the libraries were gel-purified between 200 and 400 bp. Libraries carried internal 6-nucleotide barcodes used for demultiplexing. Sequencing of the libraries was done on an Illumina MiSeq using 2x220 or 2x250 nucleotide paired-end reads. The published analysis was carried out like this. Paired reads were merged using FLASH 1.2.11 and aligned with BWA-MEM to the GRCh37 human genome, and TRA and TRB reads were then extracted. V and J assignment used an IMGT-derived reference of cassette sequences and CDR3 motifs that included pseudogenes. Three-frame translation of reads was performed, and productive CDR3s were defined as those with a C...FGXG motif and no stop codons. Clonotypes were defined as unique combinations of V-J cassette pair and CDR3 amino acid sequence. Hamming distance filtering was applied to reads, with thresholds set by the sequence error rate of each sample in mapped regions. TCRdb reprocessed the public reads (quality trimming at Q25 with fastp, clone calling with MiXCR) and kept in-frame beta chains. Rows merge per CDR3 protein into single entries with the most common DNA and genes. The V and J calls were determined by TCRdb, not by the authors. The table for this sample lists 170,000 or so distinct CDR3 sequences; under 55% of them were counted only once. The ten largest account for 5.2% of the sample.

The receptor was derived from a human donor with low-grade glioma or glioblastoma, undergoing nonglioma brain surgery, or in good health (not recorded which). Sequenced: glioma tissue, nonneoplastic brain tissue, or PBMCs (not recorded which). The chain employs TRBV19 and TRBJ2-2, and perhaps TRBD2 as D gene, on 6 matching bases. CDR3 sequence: CASSIIVTGGLFF. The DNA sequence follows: TGTGCCAGTAGTATAATTGTCACCGGGGGGCTGTTTTTT.